One and the same sample provided the 26 T cell receptor beta chains below, sequenced in a study of persistence of HIV-infected CD4 T cells. Stimulation used approximately 10 ug/mL lysate from CMV-infected fibroblasts. CD40L-negative CD69-negative CD45RO-high memory CD4+ T cells were sorted as populations depleted of antigen-responding cells. These receptors have no identified antigens. This was the immunoSEQ version 4 assay in survey mode. Assay: immunoSEQ multiplex PCR; the TCRdb copy retains only in-frame clones and omits some. This table has tens of thousands of clones, approximately 72% appearing once. The sample here was CD4+ T cells sorted from PBMCs after roughly 18-hour stimulation, taken from a patient who received antiretroviral therapy. Receptors originate from an adult man with HIV who was CMV-seropositive.

The chain combines TRBV30 with TRBJ2-3, with 7 nucleotides matching TRBD2. Unmatched junction bases numbered 4, after V lost 7 bases and J lost 0 bases. This CDR3 contains 13 residues. The germline CDR1 and CDR2 sequences are GTSNPN and SVGIG (reference sequence). CDR3 sequence (DNA): TGTGCCTTCATGCGGGGGAGCACAGATACGCAGTATTTT. Translated, it gives CAFMRGSTDTQYF.

This sequence joins TRBV19 and TRBJ1-6; D remains ambiguous. The ends were cut back, 5 bases at V and 8 bases at J, with 10 bases in the middle. The length of the CDR3 is 13 residues. Germline CDR1 is LNHDA and CDR2 is SQIVND (reference sequence). The CDR3 region has the DNA TGTGCCAGTAGTCCCCTCGCGGATTCACCCCTCCACTTT. Its translation: CASSPLADSPLHF.

This chain connects TRBV5-1 to TRBJ2-2; D not certain. V was cut by 1 base and J by 1 base, with 2 bases left in between. The CDR3 sequence is 13 residues long. CDR1 is SGHRS and CDR2 is YFSETQ in the germline V gene. The CDR3: CASSLKNTGELFF. The CDR3 bases are TGCGCCAGCAGCTTGAAGAACACCGGGGAGCTGTTTTTT.

The chain is built from TRBV29-1 and TRBJ2-3; 11 nucleotides agree with TRBD2. CDR3 length: 15 amino acids. The V gene's germline CDR1 is SQVTM and CDR2 ANQGSEA. Here the CDR3 DNA reads TGCAGTGGGGCTAGCGGGAGGACAAACACAGATACGCAGTATTTT. Its translation is CSGASGRTNTDTQYF.

The rearrangement links TRBV6-4 to TRBJ1-6; 7 bases match TRBD1. This CDR3 region has 13 residues. The trim removed 10 bases at V and 7 bases at J, leaving 7 bases unmatched. Per the germline V gene, CDR1 is MRHNA and CDR2 is SNTAGT. In DNA form, the CDR3 reads TGTGCCACCCGCCGGGACAGAAATTCACCCCTCCACTTT. This translates into CATRRDRNSPLHF.

The CDR3 spells CASRPGQTNTEAFF. The CDR3 region has the DNA TGTGCCAGCAGGCCAGGACAGACGAACACTGAAGCTTTCTTT. The V and J genes are TRBV7-9 and TRBJ1-1, with D tentatively TRBD1 (6 bases). The length of the CDR3 is 14 residues. The V gene's germline CDR1 is SEHNR and CDR2 FQNEAQ (reference sequence). V lost 6 bases, J lost 1 base, and 12 bases lay in between. The variable domain in full, completed from reference TRBV7-9 and TRBJ1-1, reads DTGVSQNPRHKITKRGQNVTFRCDPISEHNRLYWYRQTLGQGPEFLTYFQNEAQLEKSRLLSDRFSAERPKGSFSTLEIQRTEQGDSAMYLCASRPGQTNTEAFFGQGTRLTVV.

The chain links TRBV6-5 to TRBJ1-1, with TRBD1 matching over 10 bases. The V gene's germline CDR1 is MNHEY and CDR2 SVGAGI. CDR3 length: 13 residues. The trim removed 4 bases at V and 5 bases at J, leaving 1 base unmatched. The CDR3 protein is CASSWTGGTEAFF. The CDR3 DNA sequence: TGTGCCAGCAGTTGGACAGGGGGGACTGAAGCTTTCTTT.

The genes are TRBV19 and TRBJ2-7; 7 bases are a match to TRBD1. J was trimmed by 4 bases and V by 0 bases; bases with no gene match: 3. Germline V CDR1 and CDR2: LNHDA, SQIVND (reference sequence). This CDR3 has 14 residues. Here the CDR3 DNA reads TGTGCCAGTAGTATAGATGGCAGGGGGTACGAGCAGTACTTC. Translated: CASSIDGRGYEQYF.

This clone was seen only a few times. The rearrangement links TRBV30 to TRBJ1-1; a possible D gene is TRBD1 (5 bases). The CDR3 extends over 14 amino acids. Germline values: CDR1 GTSNPN, CDR2 SVGIG (reference sequence). The V gene lost 0 bases and the J gene lost 1 base, with 9 bases spanning the gap. The CDR3, as DNA: TGTGCCTGGAGTGTAAAGGGGTCGAACACTGAAGCTTTCTTT. Its protein product is CAWSVKGSNTEAFF. The full variable domain, completed using reference TRBV30 and TRBJ1-1, is SQTIHQWPATLVQPVGSPLSLECTVEGTSNPNLYWYRQAAGRGLQLLFYSVGIGQISSEVPQNLSASRPQDRQFILSSKKLLLSDSGFYLCAWSVKGSNTEAFFGQGTRLTVV.

The chain has TRBV6-5 and TRBJ1-3; a weak D match, TRBD1 (6 bases). V was cut by 6 bases and J by 4 bases, with 13 bases left in between. CDR3 length: 14 amino acids. Germline V gives CDR1 MNHEY, CDR2 SVGAGI. Here the CDR3 reads CASRQTGPGNTIYF. The DNA for the CDR3 is TGTGCCAGCAGGCAAACAGGGCCCGGAAACACCATATATTTT.

V and J are TRBV10-3 and TRBJ2-7; D is ambiguous. The length of the CDR3 is 13 residues. V shed 4 bases and J shed 4 bases, with 11 bases lying between them. Germline CDR1 is ENHRY and CDR2 is SYGVKD. The CDR3 coding sequence is TGTGCCATCAGTGCCCTACAGATATACGAGCAGTACTTC. It translates to CAISALQIYEQYF.

The J gene is TRBJ2-1, the V gene TRBV3-1 (or the pseudogene TRBV3-2), with D perhaps TRBD2 (7 bases). V dropped 3 bases and J dropped 9 bases, with 15 bases sitting between them. Germline V CDR1 and CDR2: LGHDT, YNNKEL (reference sequence). CDR3 length equals 14 residues. CDR3 amino acids: CASSQLGGAGEQFF. CDR3 nucleotides: TGTGCCAGCAGCCAGTTAGGGGGGGCCGGTGAGCAGTTCTTC.

CDR3 nucleotide sequence: TGTGCCAGCAGCTTAGGGAAAGGAGGGTTGAACACTGAAGCTTTCTTT. This gives the protein CASSLGKGGLNTEAFF. This sequence joins TRBV7-8 and TRBJ1-1, with no clear D. The germline V gene encodes CDR1 SGHVS and CDR2 FQNEAQ. V lost 1 base and J lost 0, with 12 bases in between. The CDR3 spans 16 residues.

The V gene is TRBV9, the J gene TRBJ1-4; perhaps TRBD1 as D (6 bases). CDR1 is SGDLS, CDR2 YYNGEE, per germline. V was pared by 6 bases and J by 4 bases, with 13 bases between. This CDR3 spans 14 amino acids. The CDR3 sequence is CASTPGAYNEKLFF. Written as DNA, the CDR3 is TGTGCCAGCACCCCAGGGGCATATAATGAAAAACTGTTTTTT.

The chain employs TRBV6-5 and TRBJ1-5; D is unresolved. The ends were cut back, 0 bases at V and 7 bases at J, with 10 bases in the middle. CDR1 is MNHEY and CDR2 is SVGAGI in the germline V gene. The CDR3 has 14 residues. The CDR3 region has the DNA TGTGCCAGCAGTTACTCGCGAGGGCTCCAGCCCCAGCATTTT. The encoded protein is CASSYSRGLQPQHF.

The chain combines TRBV2 with TRBJ1-6; D gene uncertain. Germline V gives CDR1 SNHLY, CDR2 FYNNEI. V lost 7 bases, J lost 8 bases, and 6 bases lay in between. This CDR3 has 11 residues. The CDR3 loop reads CASTRDSPLHF. CDR3 in DNA: TGTGCCAGCACCCGCGATTCACCCCTCCACTTT.

The chain links TRBV7-9 to TRBJ2-7; D uncertain. The ends were cut back, 5 bases at V and 5 bases at J, with 19 bases in the middle. The CDR3 sequence is 15 residues long. Per germline, CDR1 SEHNR and CDR2 FQNEAQ (reference sequence). CDR3 bases: TGTGCCAGCAGCCAGGACCTCGGAGTTCCCCACGAGCAGTACTTC. It is translated as CASSQDLGVPHEQYF.

This chain connects TRBV4-3 to TRBJ2-7; D might be TRBD1 (6 bases). Trimming cost V 1 base and J 3 bases, with 10 bases left between them. CDR3 length: 14 residues. Germline V CDR1 and CDR2: LGHNA, YSLEER. CDR3 residues: CASSQAAGVYEQYF. In DNA form, the CDR3 reads TGCGCCAGCAGCCAAGCGGCAGGGGTCTACGAGCAGTACTTC.

This clone has a handful of counts. The chain combines TRBV11-2 with TRBJ2-3; TRBD2 is a possible D gene (7 bases). With 2 bases removed from V and 1 base from J, the gap between germline ends came to 22 bases. Looked up from germline, CDR1 is SGHAT and CDR2 is FQNNGV. The CDR3 runs 19 residues. In DNA form, the CDR3 reads TGTGCCAGCAGCTTACGGGGGCCTGGGGCGGGGGCCCGCACAGATACGCAGTATTTT. Protein product: CASSLRGPGAGARTDTQYF.

The chain is built from TRBV7-2 and TRBJ1-6; D may be TRBD1 (6 bases). The germline gives CDR1 SGHTA, CDR2 FQGNSA. The CDR3 extends over 14 amino acids. V lost 3 bases and J 8 bases, leaving 11 bases between the germline ends. DNA of the CDR3: TGTGCCAGCAGCTTTCAGGGGTTCGATTCACCCCTCCACTTT. It codes for CASSFQGFDSPLHF. Based on the CDR3 plus reference TRBV7-2 and TRBJ1-6, the full variable domain is GAGVSQSPSNKVTEKGKDVELRCDPISGHTALYWYRQSLGQGLEFLIYFQGNSAPDKSGLPSDRFSAERTGGSVSTLTIQRTQQEDSAVYLCASSFQGFDSPLHFGNGTRLTVT.

The chain combines TRBV19 with TRBJ2-7, with TRBD1 matching over 7 bases. The CDR3 has 15 residues. Trimming cost V 4 bases and J 0 bases; bases outside gene matches: 6. Germline V gives CDR1 LNHDA, CDR2 SQIVND (reference sequence). This chain's CDR3 is CASSTKQGTSYEQYF. DNA of the CDR3: TGTGCCAGTAGTACCAAACAGGGGACCTCCTACGAGCAGTACTTC.

The rearrangement links TRBV6-2 or TRBV6-3 to TRBJ1-1; D gene ambiguous. CDR1 MNHEY and CDR2 SVGEGT come from the germline V gene. The CDR3 runs 15 residues. V was shortened by 4 bases and J by 0 bases, with 12 bases between the two germline ends. The CDR3 DNA sequence: TGTGCCAGCAGTTTAGATTCAGGAATGAACACTGAAGCTTTCTTT. Its translation is CASSLDSGMNTEAFF.

Only one count was recorded for this clone. The chain links TRBV18 to TRBJ2-7, with 8 bases identical to TRBD1. The trim removed 8 bases at V and 5 bases at J, leaving 8 bases unmatched. The CDR3 is 13 residues long. The germline gives CDR1 KGHSH, CDR2 LQKENI. DNA of the CDR3: TGTGCCAGCGCTTCGACAGGGGACCACGAGCAGTACTTC. Residues: CASASTGDHEQYF.

The CDR3 sequence: CASSRGVGGIEKLFF. The CDR3 DNA follows: TGTGCCAGCAGCCGAGGAGTTGGTGGAATTGAAAAACTGTTTTTT. The V gene is TRBV5-8, the J gene TRBJ1-4; D unresolved. Germline-derived CDR1 and CDR2 are SGHTS and YDEGEE. This CDR3 region has 15 residues. Trimming pared 4 bases from V and 7 bases from J, leaving 17 bases between.

V and J are TRBV6-6 and TRBJ1-2; no reliable D call. This CDR3 is built from 16 residues. V lost 7 bases and J 5 bases, leaving 23 bases between the germline ends. Germline assignment: CDR1 MNHNY and CDR2 SVGAGI (reference sequence). The CDR3 protein is CASTSDRPLGGYGYTF. The CDR3 bases are TGTGCCAGCACTAGCGACCGTCCTCTCGGCGGGTATGGCTACACCTTC.

This clone appeared a single time. The J gene is TRBJ1-4, the V gene TRBV5-6; 8 nucleotides match TRBD1. The CDR3 has 15 amino acids. V lost 0 bases and J lost 5; bases outside the gene matches: 3. Germline V gene data show CDR1 as SGHDT and CDR2 as YYEEEE. The CDR3 region has the DNA TGTGCCAGCAGCTTGGGGACAGGGAGGAATGAAAAACTGTTTTTT. It translates to CASSLGTGRNEKLFF.